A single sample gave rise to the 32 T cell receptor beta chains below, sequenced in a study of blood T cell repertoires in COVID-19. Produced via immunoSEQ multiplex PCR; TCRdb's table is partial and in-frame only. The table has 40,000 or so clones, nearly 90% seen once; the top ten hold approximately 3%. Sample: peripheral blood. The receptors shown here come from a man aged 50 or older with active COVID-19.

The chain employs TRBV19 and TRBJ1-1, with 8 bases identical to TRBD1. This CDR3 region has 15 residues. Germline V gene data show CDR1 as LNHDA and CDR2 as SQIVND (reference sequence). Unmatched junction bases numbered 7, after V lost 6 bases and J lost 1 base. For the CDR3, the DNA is TGTGCCAGTAGAGAGGGACAGGCTGCGAACACTGAAGCTTTCTTT. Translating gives CASREGQAANTEAFF.

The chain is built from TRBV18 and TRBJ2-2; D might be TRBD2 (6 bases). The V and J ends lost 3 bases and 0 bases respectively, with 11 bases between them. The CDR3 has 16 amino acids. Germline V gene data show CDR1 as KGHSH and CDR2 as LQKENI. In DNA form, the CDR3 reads TGTGCCAGCTCACCTAAAGCGGGTTCGAACACCGGGGAGCTGTTTTTT. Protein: CASSPKAGSNTGELFF.

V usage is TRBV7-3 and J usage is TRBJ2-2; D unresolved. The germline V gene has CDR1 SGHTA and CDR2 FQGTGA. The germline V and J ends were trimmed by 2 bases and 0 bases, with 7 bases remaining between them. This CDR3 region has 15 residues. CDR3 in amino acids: CASSLGLANTGELFF. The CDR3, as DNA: TGTGCCAGCAGCTTAGGCCTGGCGAACACCGGGGAGCTGTTTTTT.

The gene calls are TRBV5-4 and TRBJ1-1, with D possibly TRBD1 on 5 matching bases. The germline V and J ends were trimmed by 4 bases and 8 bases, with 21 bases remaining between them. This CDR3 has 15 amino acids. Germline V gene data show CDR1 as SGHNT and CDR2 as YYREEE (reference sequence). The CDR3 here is CASSQGGAGGREAFF. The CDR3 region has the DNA TGTGCCAGCAGCCAGGGCGGGGCGGGTGGCAGAGAAGCTTTCTTT.

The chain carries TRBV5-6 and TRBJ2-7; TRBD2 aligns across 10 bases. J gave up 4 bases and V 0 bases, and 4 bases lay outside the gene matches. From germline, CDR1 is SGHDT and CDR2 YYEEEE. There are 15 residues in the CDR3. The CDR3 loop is CASSLVSGGAYEQYF. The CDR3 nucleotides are TGTGCCAGCAGCTTGGTCAGCGGGGGGGCATACGAGCAGTACTTC. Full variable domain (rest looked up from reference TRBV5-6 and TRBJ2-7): DAGVTQSPTHLIKTRGQQVTLRCSPKSGHDTVSWYQQALGQGPQFIFQYYEEEERQRGNFPDRFSGHQFPNYSSELNVNALLLGDSALYLCASSLVSGGAYEQYFGPGTRLTVT.

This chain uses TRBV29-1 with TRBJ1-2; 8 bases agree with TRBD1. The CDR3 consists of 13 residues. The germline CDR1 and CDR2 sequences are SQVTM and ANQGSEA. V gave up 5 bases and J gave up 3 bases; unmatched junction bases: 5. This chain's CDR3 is CSVKTGGDYGYTF. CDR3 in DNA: TGCAGCGTTAAAACAGGGGGAGACTATGGCTACACCTTC.

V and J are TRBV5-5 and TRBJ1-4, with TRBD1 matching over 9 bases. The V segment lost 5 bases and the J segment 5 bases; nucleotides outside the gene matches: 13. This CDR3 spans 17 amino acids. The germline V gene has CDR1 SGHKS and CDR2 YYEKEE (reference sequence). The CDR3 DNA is TGTGCCAGCAGTCTACTCAGACAGGGGGGGAAGAATGAAAAACTGTTTTTT. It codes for CASSLLRQGGKNEKLFF.

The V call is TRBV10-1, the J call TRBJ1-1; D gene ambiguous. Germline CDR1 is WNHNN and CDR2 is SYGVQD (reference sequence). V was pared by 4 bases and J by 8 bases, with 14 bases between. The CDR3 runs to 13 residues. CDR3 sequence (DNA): TGCGCCAGCAGTGGCTTTATCGGAGTCGAAGCTTTCTTT. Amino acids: CASSGFIGVEAFF.

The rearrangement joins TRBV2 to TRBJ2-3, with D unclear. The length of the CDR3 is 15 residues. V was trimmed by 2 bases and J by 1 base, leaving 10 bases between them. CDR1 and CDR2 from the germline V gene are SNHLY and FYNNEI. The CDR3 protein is CASSESGLGTDTQYF. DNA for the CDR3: TGTGCCAGCAGTGAATCCGGGTTAGGCACAGATACGCAGTATTTT. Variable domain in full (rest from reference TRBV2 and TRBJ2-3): EPEVTQTPSHQVTQMGQEVILRCVPISNHLYFYWYRQILGQKVEFLVSFYNNEISEKSEIFDDQFSVERPDGSNFTLKIRSTKLEDSAMYFCASSESGLGTDTQYFGPGTRLTVL.

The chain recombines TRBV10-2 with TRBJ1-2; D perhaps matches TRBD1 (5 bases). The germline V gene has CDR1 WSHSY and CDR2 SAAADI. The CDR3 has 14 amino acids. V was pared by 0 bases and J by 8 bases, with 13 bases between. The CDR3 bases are TGCGCCAGCAGTGAGTCCCCCAGGGAATGGGGCTACACCTTC. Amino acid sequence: CASSESPREWGYTF.

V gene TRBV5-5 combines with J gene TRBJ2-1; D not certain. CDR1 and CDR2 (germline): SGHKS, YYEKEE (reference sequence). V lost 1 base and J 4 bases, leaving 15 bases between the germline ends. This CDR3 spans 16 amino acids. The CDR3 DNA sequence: TGTGCCAGCAGCTTGATGGGCAGGCCCATATACAATGAGCAGTTCTTC. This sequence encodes CASSLMGRPIYNEQFF.

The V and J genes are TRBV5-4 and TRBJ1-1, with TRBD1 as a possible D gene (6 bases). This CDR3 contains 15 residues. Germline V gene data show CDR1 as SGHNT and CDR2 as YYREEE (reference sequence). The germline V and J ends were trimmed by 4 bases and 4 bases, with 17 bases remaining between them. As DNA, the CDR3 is TGTGCCAGCAGCCATGGGGTCGGGGGGGCCACTGAAGCTTTCTTT. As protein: CASSHGVGGATEAFF.

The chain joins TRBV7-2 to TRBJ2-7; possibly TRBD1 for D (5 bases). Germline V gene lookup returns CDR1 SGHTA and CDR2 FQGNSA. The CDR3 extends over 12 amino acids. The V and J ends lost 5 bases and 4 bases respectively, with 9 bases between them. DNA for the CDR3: TGTGCCAGCAGCCGGACACTGTACGAGCAGTACTTC. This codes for CASSRTLYEQYF.

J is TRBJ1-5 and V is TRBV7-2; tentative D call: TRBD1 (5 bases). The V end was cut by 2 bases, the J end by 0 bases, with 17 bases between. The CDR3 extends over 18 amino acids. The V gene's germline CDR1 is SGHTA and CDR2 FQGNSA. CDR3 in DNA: TGTGCCAGCAGCTTACAGGGCTTCATAACAAATAGCAATCAGCCCCAGCATTTT. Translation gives CASSLQGFITNSNQPQHF.

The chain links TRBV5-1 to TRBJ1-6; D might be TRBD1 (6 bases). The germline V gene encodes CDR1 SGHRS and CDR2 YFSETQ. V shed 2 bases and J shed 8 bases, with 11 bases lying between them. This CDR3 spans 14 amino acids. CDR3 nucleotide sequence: TGCGCCAGCAGCTTATATTGGACAGATTCACCCCTCCACTTT. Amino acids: CASSLYWTDSPLHF.

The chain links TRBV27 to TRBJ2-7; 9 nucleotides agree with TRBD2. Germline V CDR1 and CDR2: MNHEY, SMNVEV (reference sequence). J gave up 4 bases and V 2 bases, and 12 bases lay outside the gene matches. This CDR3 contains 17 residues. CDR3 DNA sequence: TGTGCCAGCAGTTTAAGGGCCCGAGGCGGGGGGGCTTACGAGCAGTACTTC. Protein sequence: CASSLRARGGGAYEQYF.

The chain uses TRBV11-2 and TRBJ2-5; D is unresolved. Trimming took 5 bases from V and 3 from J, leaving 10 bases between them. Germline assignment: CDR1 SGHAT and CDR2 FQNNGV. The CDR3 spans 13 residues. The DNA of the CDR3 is TGTGCCAGCAGCCCCCTAGGTAAAGAGACCCAGTACTTC. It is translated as CASSPLGKETQYF.

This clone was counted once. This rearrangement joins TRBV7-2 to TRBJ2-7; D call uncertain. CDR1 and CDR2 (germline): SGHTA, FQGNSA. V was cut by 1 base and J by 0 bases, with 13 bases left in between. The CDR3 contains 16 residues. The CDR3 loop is CASSLVVGWSSYEQYF. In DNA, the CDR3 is TGTGCCAGCAGCTTAGTGGTGGGTTGGAGCTCCTACGAGCAGTACTTC.

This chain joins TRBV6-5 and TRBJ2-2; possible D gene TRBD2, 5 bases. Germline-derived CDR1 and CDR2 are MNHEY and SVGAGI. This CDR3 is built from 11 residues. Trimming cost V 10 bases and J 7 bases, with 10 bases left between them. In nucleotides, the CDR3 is TGTGCCACCCGACGGGGCGGGGAGCTGTTTTTT. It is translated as CATRRGGELFF.

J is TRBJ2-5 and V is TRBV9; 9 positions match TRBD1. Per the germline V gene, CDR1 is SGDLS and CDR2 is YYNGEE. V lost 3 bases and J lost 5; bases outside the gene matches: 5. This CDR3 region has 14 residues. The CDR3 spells CASSGGQGKETQYF. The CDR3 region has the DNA TGTGCCAGCAGCGGGGGACAGGGTAAGGAGACCCAGTACTTC.

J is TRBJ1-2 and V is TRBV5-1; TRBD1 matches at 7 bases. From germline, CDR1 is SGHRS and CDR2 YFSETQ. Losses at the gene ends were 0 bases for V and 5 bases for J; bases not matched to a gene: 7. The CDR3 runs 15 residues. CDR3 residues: CASSLGYTGEYGYTF. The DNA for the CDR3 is TGCGCCAGCAGCTTGGGTTATACAGGGGAATATGGCTACACCTTC.

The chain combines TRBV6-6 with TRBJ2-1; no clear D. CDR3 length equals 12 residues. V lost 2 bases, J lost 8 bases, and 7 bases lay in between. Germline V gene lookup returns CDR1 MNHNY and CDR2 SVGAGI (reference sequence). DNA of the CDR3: TGTGCCAGCAGTTACACCAGCGATGAGCAGTTCTTC. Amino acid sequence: CASSYTSDEQFF.

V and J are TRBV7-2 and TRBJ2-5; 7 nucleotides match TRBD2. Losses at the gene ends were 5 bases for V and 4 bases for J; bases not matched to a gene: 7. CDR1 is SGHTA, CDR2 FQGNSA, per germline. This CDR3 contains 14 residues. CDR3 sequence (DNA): TGTGCCAGCAGCGGTGGGGGGGGAAGAGAGACCCAGTACTTC. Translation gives CASSGGGGRETQYF.

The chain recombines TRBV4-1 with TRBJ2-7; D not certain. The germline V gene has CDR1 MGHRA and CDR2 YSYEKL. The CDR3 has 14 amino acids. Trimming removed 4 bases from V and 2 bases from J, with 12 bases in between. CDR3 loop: CASSPAGAAYEQYF. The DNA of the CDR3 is TGCGCCAGCAGCCCCGCAGGCGCCGCCTACGAGCAGTACTTC.

Written as DNA, the CDR3 is TGTGCCAGCAGCTCCTCCGGACAGGGTACCGGGGAGCTGTTTTTT. Protein sequence: CASSSSGQGTGELFF. The chain carries TRBV7-9 and TRBJ2-2; 8 nucleotides line up with TRBD1. Trimming at V came to 4 bases and at J to 5 bases, leaving 6 bases not matched to a gene. This CDR3 has 15 residues. The germline V gene has CDR1 SEHNR and CDR2 FQNEAQ (reference sequence).

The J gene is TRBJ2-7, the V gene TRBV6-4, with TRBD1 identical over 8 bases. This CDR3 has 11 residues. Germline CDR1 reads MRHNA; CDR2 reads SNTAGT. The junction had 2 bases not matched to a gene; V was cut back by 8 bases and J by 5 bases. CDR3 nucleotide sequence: TGTGCCAGCCCAGGGGGCCACGAGCAGTACTTC. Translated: CASPGGHEQYF.

For the CDR3, the DNA is TGTGCCAGCAGTTACTCGGGGCAGGCGAACTATGGCTACACCTTC. It specifies CASSYSGQANYGYTF. The chain couples TRBV6-5 to TRBJ1-2; D is perhaps TRBD1 (5 bases). The CDR3 is made up of 15 amino acids. V was cut by 0 bases and J by 2 bases, with 10 bases left in between. Germline V lookup: CDR1 MNHEY, CDR2 SVGAGI.

DNA for the CDR3: TGTGCCAGCAGCGCCCGGGACAGACAGACTGGAAACACCATATATTTT. It encodes CASSARDRQTGNTIYF. V usage is TRBV9 and J usage is TRBJ1-3; the match to TRBD1 covers 7 bases. The CDR3 is 16 residues long. Trimming at V came to 3 bases and at J to 2 bases, leaving 8 bases not matched to a gene. Germline assignment: CDR1 SGDLS and CDR2 YYNGEE. Full variable domain (missing parts from reference TRBV9 and TRBJ1-3): DSGVTQTPKHLITATGQRVTLRCSPRSGDLSVYWYQQSLDQGLQFLIQYYNGEERAKGNILERFSAQQFPDLHSELNLSSLELGDSALYFCASSARDRQTGNTIYFGEGSWLTVV.

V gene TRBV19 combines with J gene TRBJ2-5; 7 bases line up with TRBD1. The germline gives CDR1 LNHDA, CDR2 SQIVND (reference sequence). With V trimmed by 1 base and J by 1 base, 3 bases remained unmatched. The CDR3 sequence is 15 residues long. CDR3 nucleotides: TGTGCCAGTAGTATAGCGGGACAGTTCCAAGAGACCCAGTACTTC. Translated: CASSIAGQFQETQYF. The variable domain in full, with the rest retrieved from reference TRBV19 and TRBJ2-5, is DGGITQSPKYLFRKEGQNVTLSCEQNLNHDAMYWYRQDPGQGLRLIYYSQIVNDFQKGDIAEGYSVSREKKESFPLTVTSAQKNPTAFYLCASSIAGQFQETQYFGPGTRLLVL.

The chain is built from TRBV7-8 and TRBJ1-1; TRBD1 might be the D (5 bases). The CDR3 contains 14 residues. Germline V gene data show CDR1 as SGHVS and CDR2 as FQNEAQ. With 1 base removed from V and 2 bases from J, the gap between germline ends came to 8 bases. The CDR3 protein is CASSLGQTNTEAFF. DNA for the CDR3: TGTGCCAGCAGCTTAGGACAGACAAACACTGAAGCTTTCTTT.

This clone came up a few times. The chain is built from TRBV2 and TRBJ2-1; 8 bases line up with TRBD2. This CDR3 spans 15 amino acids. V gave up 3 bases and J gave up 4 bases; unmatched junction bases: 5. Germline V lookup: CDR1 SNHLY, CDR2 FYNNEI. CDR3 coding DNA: TGTGCCAGCAGTGATGGCGGGGGGAGGTACAATGAGCAGTTCTTC. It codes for CASSDGGGRYNEQFF.

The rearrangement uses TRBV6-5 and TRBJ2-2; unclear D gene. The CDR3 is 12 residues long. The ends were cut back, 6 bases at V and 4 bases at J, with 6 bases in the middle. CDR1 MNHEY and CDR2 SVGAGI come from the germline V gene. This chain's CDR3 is CASRLGTGELFF. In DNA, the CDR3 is TGTGCCAGCAGGCTCGGCACCGGGGAGCTGTTTTTT.